The clone carrying this T cell receptor (beta chain) was seen a few times. Its antigen remains unidentified. From the 5' RACE reads, TCRdb called clonotypes with MiXCR, one entry per CDR3 protein. The sample carries some 120,000 distinct CDR3 sequences, 13% to 15% recorded once. The data derive from a study of T cells after yellow fever vaccination. Broader study findings: Weaker overall, the secondary response nonetheless peaked faster (day 5 versus 15). Repertoires obtained by FACS sorting could include abundant clonotypes that entered as contaminants from the bulk population.

This CDR3 is 15 amino acids long. V was shortened by 1 base and J by 7 bases, with 14 bases between the two germline ends. CDR1 and CDR2 (germline): LGHNA, YNFKEQ. This TCR was recovered from a man between 18 and 29 years old who received the YFV17D yellow fever vaccine. The chain carries TRBV4-2 and TRBJ2-1; D assignment may be TRBD1 or TRBD2 (5 bases each). Material: CD8+ T cells sorted from PBMCs, obtained 5 days after the yellow fever booster vaccination. The CDR3 region is CASSQGRGLGNEQFF. DNA for the CDR3: TGTGCCAGCAGCCAAGGTCGGGGCCTAGGGAATGAGCAGTTCTTC.